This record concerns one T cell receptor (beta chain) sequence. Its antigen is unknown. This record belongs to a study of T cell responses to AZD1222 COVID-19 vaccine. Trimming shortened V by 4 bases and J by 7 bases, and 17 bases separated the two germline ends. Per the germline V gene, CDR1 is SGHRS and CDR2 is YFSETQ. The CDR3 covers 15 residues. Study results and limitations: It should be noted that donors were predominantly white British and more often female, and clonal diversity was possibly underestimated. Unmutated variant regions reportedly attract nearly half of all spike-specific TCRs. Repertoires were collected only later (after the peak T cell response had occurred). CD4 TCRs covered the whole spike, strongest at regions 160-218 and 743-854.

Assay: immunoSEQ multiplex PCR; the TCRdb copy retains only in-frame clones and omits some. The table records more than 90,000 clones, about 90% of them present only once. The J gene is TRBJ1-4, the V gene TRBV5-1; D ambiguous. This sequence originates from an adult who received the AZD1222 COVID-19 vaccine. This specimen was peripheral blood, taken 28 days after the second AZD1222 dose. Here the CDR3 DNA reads TGCGCCAGCAGCCACGGGATGTTGACGGGTGAAAAACTGTTTTTT. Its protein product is CASSHGMLTGEKLFF.